A selection of T cell receptor beta chains follows, all from one sample in a study of cytomegalovirus exposure and HLA in healthy donors. Clones were read by immunoSEQ multiplex PCR, and TCRdb kept only the in-frame ones, dropping some. The top ten hold about 0.86% of the sample, which has hundreds of thousands of clones, approximately 88% seen once. The sequencing sample was made of PBMCs. The receptors come from a woman aged 18-30 years in good health and CMV-seronegative. CDR3s include the opening cysteine and the closing phenylalanine or tryptophan. The D gene is left open where the match is weak. The size of a clone is reported for some rows only, either as once, few or many, or as a class for expanded clones.

CDR3 protein: CASSSGTGRETQYF; CDR3 DNA: TGTGCCAGCTCCAGCGGGACAGGGCGAGAGACCCAGTACTTC; J gene: TRBJ2-5; clone size: NA; CDR3 length: 14; D gene: TRBD1; V gene: TRBV5-4
CDR3 protein: CASSSIGDRGNTEAFF; CDR3 DNA: TGTGCCAGTAGTAGTATAGGAGACAGGGGGAACACTGAAGCTTTCTTT; J gene: TRBJ1-1; clone size: NA; CDR3 length: 16; D gene: TRBD1; V gene: TRBV19
CDR3 protein: CASSGGSWETQYF; CDR3 DNA: TGCGCCAGCAGTGGCGGGAGCTGGGAGACCCAGTACTTC; J gene: TRBJ2-5; clone size: NA; CDR3 length: 13; D gene: TRBD2; V gene: TRBV10-2
CDR3 protein: CASSGQGSNYGYTF; CDR3 DNA: TGTGCCAGCAGTGGACAGGGCTCTAACTATGGCTACACCTTC; J gene: TRBJ1-2; clone size: NA; CDR3 length: 14; D gene: TRBD1; V gene: TRBV28
CDR3 protein: CASSDRSRTGISGANVLTF; CDR3 DNA: TGTGCCAGCAGCGATAGGTCCCGGACAGGGATCTCTGGGGCCAACGTCCTGACTTTC; J gene: TRBJ2-6; clone size: once; CDR3 length: 19; D gene: TRBD1; V gene: TRBV11-1
CDR3 protein: CASSFGWGAYEQYF; CDR3 DNA: TGCGCCAGCAGCTTTGGTTGGGGGGCCTACGAGCAGTACTTC; J gene: TRBJ2-7; clone size: NA; CDR3 length: 14; D gene: NA; V gene: TRBV5-1
CDR3 protein: CASSLAEPYEQYF; CDR3 DNA: TGTGCCAGCAGTTTGGCGGAGCCCTACGAGCAGTACTTC; J gene: TRBJ2-7; clone size: NA; CDR3 length: 13; D gene: NA; V gene: TRBV27
CDR3 protein: CAISEGGSRETQYF; CDR3 DNA: TGTGCCATCAGTGAGGGCGGGAGCAGAGAGACCCAGTACTTC; J gene: TRBJ2-5; clone size: NA; CDR3 length: 14; D gene: TRBD2; V gene: TRBV10-3
CDR3 protein: CASSELVGGQTDTQYF; CDR3 DNA: TGTGCCAGCAGTGAACTTGTGGGAGGGCAAACAGATACGCAGTATTTT; J gene: TRBJ2-3; clone size: NA; CDR3 length: 16; D gene: TRBD2; V gene: TRBV25-1
CDR3 protein: CSVGKGDHYYGYTF; CDR3 DNA: TGCAGCGTTGGTAAGGGGGACCATTACTATGGCTACACCTTC; J gene: TRBJ1-2; clone size: many; CDR3 length: 14; D gene: NA; V gene: TRBV29-1
CDR3 protein: CASSPAGSGYTF; CDR3 DNA: TGTGCCAGCAGCCCCGCAGGGTCTGGCTACACCTTC; J gene: TRBJ1-2; clone size: NA; CDR3 length: 12; D gene: NA; V gene: TRBV11-2
CDR3 protein: CASSRGNEQFF; CDR3 DNA: TGTGCCAGCAGTAGGGGTAATGAGCAGTTCTTC; J gene: TRBJ2-1; clone size: NA; CDR3 length: 11; D gene: NA; V gene: TRBV6-5
CDR3 protein: CASGMEGPGANVLTF; CDR3 DNA: TGTGCCAGCGGTATGGAGGGACCTGGGGCCAACGTCCTGACTTTC; J gene: TRBJ2-6; clone size: NA; CDR3 length: 15; D gene: NA; V gene: TRBV2
CDR3 protein: CASSPQSGGLFNEQYF; CDR3 DNA: TGTGCCAGCAGTCCCCAATCAGGGGGTTTATTCAACGAGCAGTACTTC; J gene: TRBJ2-7; clone size: NA; CDR3 length: 16; D gene: TRBD1; V gene: TRBV28
CDR3 protein: CASSSGQTRWFSNQPQHF; CDR3 DNA: TGTGCCAGTAGTTCCGGACAGACCCGTTGGTTTAGCAATCAGCCCCAGCATTTT; J gene: TRBJ1-5; clone size: NA; CDR3 length: 18; D gene: NA; V gene: TRBV19
CDR3 protein: CASSAERESYEQYF; CDR3 DNA: TGTGCCAGCAGCGCAGAGCGGGAGTCCTACGAGCAGTACTTC; J gene: TRBJ2-7; clone size: NA; CDR3 length: 14; D gene: TRBD2; V gene: TRBV5-8
CDR3 protein: CASSVGERPRTGELFF; CDR3 DNA: TGTGCCAGCAGCGTAGGAGAGCGCCCCCGGACCGGGGAGCTGTTTTTT; J gene: TRBJ2-2; clone size: NA; CDR3 length: 16; D gene: NA; V gene: TRBV9
CDR3 protein: CAISEFGGGDTQYF; CDR3 DNA: TGTGCCATCAGTGAGTTCGGCGGGGGCGATACGCAGTATTTT; J gene: TRBJ2-3; clone size: once; CDR3 length: 14; D gene: NA; V gene: TRBV10-3
CDR3 protein: CASSLDRVSFRAFF; CDR3 DNA: TGTGCCAGCAGCCTAGACAGGGTGTCTTTTAGGGCTTTCTTT; J gene: TRBJ1-1; clone size: NA; CDR3 length: 14; D gene: TRBD1; V gene: TRBV6-5
CDR3 protein: CASSFMTGASNQPQHF; CDR3 DNA: TGTGCCAGCAGTTTTATGACAGGAGCTAGCAATCAGCCCCAGCATTTT; J gene: TRBJ1-5; clone size: NA; CDR3 length: 16; D gene: NA; V gene: TRBV6-6
CDR3 protein: CASSRQGAAYGYTF; CDR3 DNA: TGTGCCAGCTCGCGACAGGGGGCGGCCTATGGCTACACCTTC; J gene: TRBJ1-2; clone size: few; CDR3 length: 14; D gene: TRBD1; V gene: TRBV27
CDR3 protein: CASSTPRQGGYTF; CDR3 DNA: TGTGCCAGCAGCACACCCCGACAGGGAGGCTACACCTTC; J gene: TRBJ1-2; clone size: few; CDR3 length: 13; D gene: TRBD1; V gene: TRBV11-2
CDR3 protein: CASRDFSSYNSPLHF; CDR3 DNA: TGTGCCAGCAGGGACTTCAGCTCCTATAATTCACCCCTCCACTTT; J gene: TRBJ1-6; clone size: NA; CDR3 length: 15; D gene: NA; V gene: TRBV6-1
CDR3 protein: CASSPTGLVTVWNEQFF; CDR3 DNA: TGTGCCAGCAGCCCTACGGGACTAGTGACAGTGTGGAATGAGCAGTTCTTC; J gene: TRBJ2-1; clone size: NA; CDR3 length: 17; D gene: TRBD2; V gene: TRBV7-6
CDR3 protein: CATSSQEGLAGDDTQYF; CDR3 DNA: TGTGCCACCAGCTCTCAAGAGGGGCTAGCGGGAGACGATACGCAGTATTTT; J gene: TRBJ2-3; clone size: NA; CDR3 length: 17; D gene: TRBD2; V gene: TRBV15
CDR3 protein: CASSGGGGTGELFF; CDR3 DNA: TGCGCCAGCAGCGGTGGGGGCGGCACCGGGGAGCTGTTTTTT; J gene: TRBJ2-2; clone size: NA; CDR3 length: 14; D gene: NA; V gene: TRBV5-1
CDR3 protein: CASSSRAWPPSVTEAFF; CDR3 DNA: TGTGCCAGCAGCTCCCGAGCATGGCCCCCAAGCGTCACTGAAGCTTTCTTT; J gene: TRBJ1-1; clone size: NA; CDR3 length: 17; D gene: NA; V gene: TRBV11-2
CDR3 protein: CASSPTAGVGEQYF; CDR3 DNA: TGTGCCAGCAGTCCCACAGCGGGAGTGGGGGAGCAGTACTTC; J gene: TRBJ2-7; clone size: NA; CDR3 length: 14; D gene: TRBD2; V gene: TRBV27
CDR3 protein: CASSPFRGMNTEAFF; CDR3 DNA: TGTGCCAGCAGTCCGTTCCGAGGGATGAACACTGAAGCTTTCTTT; J gene: TRBJ1-1; clone size: NA; CDR3 length: 15; D gene: NA; V gene: TRBV27